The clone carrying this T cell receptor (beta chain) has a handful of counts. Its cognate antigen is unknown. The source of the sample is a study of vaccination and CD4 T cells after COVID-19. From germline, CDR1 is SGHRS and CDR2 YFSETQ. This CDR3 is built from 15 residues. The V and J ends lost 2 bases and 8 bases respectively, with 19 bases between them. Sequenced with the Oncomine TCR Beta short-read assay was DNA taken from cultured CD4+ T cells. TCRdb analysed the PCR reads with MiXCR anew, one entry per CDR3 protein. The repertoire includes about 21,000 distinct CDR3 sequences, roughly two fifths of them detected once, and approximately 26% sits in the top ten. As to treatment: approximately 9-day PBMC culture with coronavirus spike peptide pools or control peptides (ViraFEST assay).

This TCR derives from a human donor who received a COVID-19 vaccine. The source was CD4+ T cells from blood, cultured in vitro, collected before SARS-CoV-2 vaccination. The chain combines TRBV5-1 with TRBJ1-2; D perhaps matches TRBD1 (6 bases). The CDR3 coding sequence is TGCGCCAGCAGCTTCCTCTCGGGGGCCCAAGAAGGCTACACCTTC. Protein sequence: CASSFLSGAQEGYTF.